Below, one T cell receptor (beta chain) is given with its context. Per the study methods: Amplifying reference gene primers gave estimates of nucleated cell counts. Measured with immunoSEQ multiplex PCR; TCRdb has only the in-frame clones, and not every one. The V and J calls and clone size were taken over from that table, and D and trimming were inferred from the DNA. The table includes around 60,000 clones, 55% to 75% detected once. Followed over time, Seattle patients had been enrolled while infection was active. This sample was included in a study of blood T cell repertoires in COVID-19. Study in general: Samples came from the United States, Italy and Spain, spanning acute and convalescent COVID-19. T cells, B-cell-depleted T cells, or PBMCs provided the cDNA or gDNA that served as material.

The CDR3 spans 16 residues. The ends lost 6 bases at V and 6 bases at J; junction bases unmatched: 16. Germline V gene lookup returns CDR1 MNHEY and CDR2 SMNVEV (reference sequence). This sequence was found in a woman in her 70s with COVID-19, enrolled during active disease. The source material was peripheral blood. The rearrangement joins TRBV27 to TRBJ1-1; 7 positions agree with TRBD1. CDR3 sequence (DNA): TGTGCCAGCAGCTTTTACCCCTCGACAGGGAAGGCTGAAGCTTTCTTT. It encodes CASSFYPSTGKAEAFF.